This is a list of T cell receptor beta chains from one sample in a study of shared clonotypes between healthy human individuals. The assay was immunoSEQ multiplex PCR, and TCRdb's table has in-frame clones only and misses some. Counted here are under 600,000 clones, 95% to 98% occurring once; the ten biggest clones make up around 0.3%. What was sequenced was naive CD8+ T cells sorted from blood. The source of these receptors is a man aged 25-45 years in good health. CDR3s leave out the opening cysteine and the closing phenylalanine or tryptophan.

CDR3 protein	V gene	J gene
ASSRGQILSDTQY	TRBV5-6	TRBJ2-3
ASSFRGPDTQY	TRBV7-7	TRBJ2-3
ASSQEVSMNTEAF	TRBV4-1	TRBJ1-1
SVETGEGYGYT	TRBV29-1	TRBJ1-2
ASSPEGISGNTIY	TRBV9	TRBJ1-3
ASSFGGPQH	TRBV28	TRBJ1-5
SYMGTEAF	TRBV29-1	TRBJ1-1
ASSEVGDYWDQPQH	TRBV6-1	TRBJ1-5
ASSQDTGEETQY	TRBV4-1	TRBJ2-5
ASSFTNEKLF	TRBV7-8	TRBJ1-4
ASSQREVGPGELF	TRBV14	TRBJ2-2
ASSLAWGEQALNEQF	TRBV7-6	TRBJ2-1
ASRTSDPNTGELF	TRBV7-9	TRBJ2-2
ASSLSQGSRDGYT	TRBV27	TRBJ1-2
ASSIVGGSSYEQY	TRBV19	TRBJ2-7
ASAGGREKQPQH	TRBV27	TRBJ1-5
ASSLMSGIEYEQY	TRBV7-8	TRBJ2-7
ASSQRAIPPEAF	TRBV4-1	TRBJ1-1
ASANSGDSYEQY	TRBV27	TRBJ2-7
ASSQKGTGVGAYEQY	TRBV23-1	TRBJ2-7
ATSSKDRAGYGYT	TRBV15	TRBJ1-2
ASDGRTGEETQY	TRBV7-8	TRBJ2-5
ASSIYEGVDYNEQF	TRBV19	TRBJ2-1
ASSWQGQETQY	TRBV27	TRBJ2-5
ASSRYREGDTEAF	TRBV5-1	TRBJ1-1
ASSPQLVREQY	TRBV10-2	TRBJ2-7
ASSLYRVNGELF	TRBV11-2	TRBJ2-2
ASSPRDGQYEQY	TRBV11-2	TRBJ2-7
ASSDWGSYNEQF	TRBV6-1	TRBJ2-1
ASSTSGLAGGLETQY	TRBV27	TRBJ2-5
ASSLLTSTPDTQY	TRBV7-6	TRBJ2-3
ATSAMPGQSYNEQF	TRBV15	TRBJ2-1
ASSQAGGFTGELF	TRBV4-1	TRBJ2-2
ASSSRVSGRYNEQF	TRBV7-9	TRBJ2-1
ASSFRGDRAYEQY	TRBV5-1	TRBJ2-7
ASSFGDGDYEQY	TRBV28	TRBJ2-7
ASSVETSGRIGGELF	TRBV9	TRBJ2-2
ATSPRTRGYGYT	TRBV15	TRBJ1-2
GARPEGRNGYT	TRBV28	TRBJ1-2
SAKLSNEQF	TRBV20-1	TRBJ2-1
ASSRDGSYSSYEQY	TRBV28	TRBJ2-7
ASSVAGLYTGELF	TRBV9	TRBJ2-2
ASSSQREVPYNEQF	TRBV27	TRBJ2-1
ASSLGLAGVNEQF	TRBV5-1	TRBJ2-1
ASSKGDRDDSGANVLT	TRBV19	TRBJ2-6
ATSREAGTSTDTQY	TRBV15	TRBJ2-3
ASSSRQATYEQY	TRBV5-4	TRBJ2-7
ASSIGQISYNEQF	TRBV19	TRBJ2-1
ASSTRQGGVMNTEAF	TRBV7-9	TRBJ1-1
ASSEAGASYNEQF	TRBV10-2	TRBJ2-1
ASSLGWGENQPQH	TRBV28	TRBJ1-5
ASSVGQGFNQPQH	TRBV9	TRBJ1-5
SVVEGTSNQPQH	TRBV29-1	TRBJ1-5
ASSLGGYEQY	TRBV5-4	TRBJ2-7
ASSLAALGRSYNEQF	TRBV7-9	TRBJ2-1